The TCR beta chain under discussion was sequenced for a study of T cell repertoires in cytomegalovirus infection. Study details: Carrying CMV and the relevant HLA type showed in public TCR beta signatures.

The study's findings and limits: Pooled public TCR beta family frequency picked out CMV carriers with the relevant HLA. Clonotype analysis showed dominance of the ex vivo response by HLA-C-restricted CMV-specific TCR beta clonotypes.

This CDR3 contains 15 residues. V gave up 5 bases and J gave up 3 bases, with 16 bases separating them. Germline V gives CDR1 SGHAT, CDR2 FQDESV (reference sequence). In its sample, this clonotype was seen many times. As yet, its antigen is unknown. TCRdb independently ran MiXCR on the reads; one entry per CDR3 protein. The sample lists roughly 250,000 distinct CDR3 sequences, roughly 23% occurring once. This sequence joins TRBV11-1 and TRBJ1-2; no clear D gene. The receptor comes from a human donor in good health (CMV status not recorded). Some clones in this sample may be carry-over from other donors' samples. Sequenced sample: CD8+ T cells from PBMCs. The CDR3 sequence: CASSDPTRIYYGYTF. Here the CDR3 DNA reads TGTGCCAGCAGCGACCCGACAAGAATATACTATGGCTACACCTTC.